These T cell receptor beta chains were read from a single sample in a study of tumor T cells in aggressive B-cell lymphoma. Clones were read by immunoSEQ multiplex PCR, and TCRdb kept only the in-frame ones, dropping some. The profile shows fewer than 6,500 clones, roughly 77% of them singletons. Specimen: tumor tissue. These receptors originate from an adult with diffuse large B cell lymphoma. The CDR3 runs from the conserved cysteine through the conserved F or W. D genes are given only for firm matches. Clone size is shown for a subset of rows, as once, few, many or a class of expanded clone.

>NA|TRBV11-2|TRBJ2-3|TRBD2
CASSLERTSVDTQYF
TGTGCCAGCAGCTTAGAAAGGACTAGCGTCGATACGCAGTATTTT
>NA|TRBV7-2|TRBJ1-2|NA
CASSQSQGINGYTF
TGTGCCAGCAGCCAATCGCAGGGAATTAATGGCTACACCTTC
>few|TRBV28|TRBJ2-5|TRBD2
CASSTRERPAYGEQYF
TGTGCCAGCAGTACGCGGGAGCGCCCAGCTTATGGGGAGCAGTACTTC
>few|TRBV27|TRBJ2-3|TRBD2
CAVRLGGTTDTQYF
TGTGCCGTCAGGTTGGGGGGGACGACAGATACGCAGTATTTT
>NA|TRBV30|TRBJ1-4|NA
CARSAWSGGPNEKLFF
TGTGCCCGTTCCGCCTGGTCCGGGGGGCCTAATGAAAAACTGTTTTTT
>NA|TRBV28|TRBJ2-7|NA
CASSSRVYEQYF
TGTGCCAGCAGTTCCAGGGTCTACGAGCAGTACTTC
>NA|TRBV11-2|TRBJ2-7|NA
CASSLVRGSYEQYF
TGTGCCAGCAGCTTAGTGCGGGGCTCCTACGAGCAGTACTTC
>NA|TRBV6-1|TRBJ1-1|TRBD1
CASPLRDRGGTEAFF
TGTGCCAGTCCGCTCCGGGACAGGGGGGGCACTGAAGCTTTCTTT
>NA|TRBV19|TRBJ2-3|NA
CASSMGGGRGGLIRTDTQYF
TGTGCCAGTAGTATGGGTGGCGGCCGAGGTGGTTTAATTCGCACAGATACGCAGTATTTT
>NA|TRBV6-1|TRBJ1-1|TRBD1
CASRYTGGARTEAFF
TGTGCCAGCAGATATACAGGGGGCGCGAGGACTGAAGCTTTCTTT
>NA|TRBV5-4|TRBJ2-3|TRBD2
CASSGWTSGTDTQYF
TGTGCCAGCAGCGGGTGGACTAGCGGCACAGATACGCAGTATTTT